The 24 T cell receptor beta chains reported below all come from one sample, sequenced in a study of Tregs in tolerant kidney transplant recipients. Their target antigens are unknown. Profiled with immunoSEQ multiplex PCR; TCRdb holds only in-frame clones, not every one. The sample lists around 2,300 clones, about 42% occurring once. Sequenced material: Tregs from blood cultured with allogeneic cells. The receptors were gathered from a human donor in good health.

V and J are TRBV6-5 and TRBJ1-2, with no clear D. The CDR3 runs to 13 residues. Trimming left V 4 bases short and J 6 bases short, with 12 bases between. Germline loops: CDR1 MNHEY, CDR2 SVGAGI. The CDR3 DNA reads as TGTGCCAGCAGTTTACGGGCGAGGAATGGCTACACCTTC. Translated: CASSLRARNGYTF.

DNA of the CDR3: TGTGCCAGCAGCGACCGGCGGGGGTCTGGGACAGATACGCAGTATTTT. Translating gives CASSDRRGSGTDTQYF. The chain joins TRBV7-3 to TRBJ2-3; TRBD2 matches at 7 bases. CDR1 and CDR2 (germline): SGHTA, FQGTGA. This CDR3 has 16 residues. With 5 bases clipped from V and 3 bases from J, the junction kept 11 bases outside the gene matches.

This clone was seen more than once but under ten times. The V and J genes are TRBV5-8 and TRBJ1-1; no reliable D call. There are 12 residues in the CDR3. Trimming removed 1 base from V and 11 bases from J, with 12 bases in between. Per germline, CDR1 SGHTS and CDR2 YDEGEE. The DNA for the CDR3 is TGTGCCAGCAGCTTGATAGATACCCGGGCTTTCTTT. This sequence encodes CASSLIDTRAFF. The full variable domain, completed using reference TRBV5-8 and TRBJ1-1, is EAGVTQSPTHLIKTRGQQATLRCSPISGHTSVYWYQQALGLGLQFLLWYDEGEERNRGNFPPRFSGRQFPNYSSELNVNALELEDSALYLCASSLIDTRAFFGQGTRLTVV.

V is TRBV7-1 and J is TRBJ1-6, with TRBD1 as a possible D gene (5 bases). TRBV7-1 falls under the ORF class, with uncertain function. Between the trimmed V and J ends, which lost 4 bases and 13 bases, there was a span of 14 bases. This CDR3 comprises 13 residues. The CDR3 here is CASSLRQGSPLHF. The DNA for the CDR3 is TGTGCCAGCAGCTTACGTCAGGGCAGCCCCCTCCACTTT.

This chain connects TRBV7-3 to TRBJ2-5; TRBD1 might be the D (6 bases). Trimming took 5 bases from V and 0 from J, leaving 10 bases between them. The V gene's germline CDR1 is SGHTA and CDR2 FQGTGA. CDR3 length equals 14 residues. The CDR3 is CASSAQGYQETQYF. For the CDR3, the DNA is TGTGCCAGCAGCGCACAGGGTTACCAAGAGACCCAGTACTTC.

This chain joins TRBV5-1 and TRBJ1-1, with D tentatively TRBD1 (5 bases). Trimming stripped 8 bases from V and 3 bases from J, with 20 bases between. CDR1 is SGHRS, CDR2 YFSETQ, per germline. The CDR3 has 15 amino acids. CDR3 region: CASRINPDSYTEAFF. The CDR3 region has the DNA TGCGCCAGTCGTATTAACCCAGACAGTTACACTGAAGCTTTCTTT.

The chain uses TRBV6-5 and TRBJ1-6; no definite D call. CDR1 is MNHEY and CDR2 is SVGAGI in the germline V gene. CDR3 length equals 13 residues. Trimming took 5 bases from V and 6 from J, leaving 8 bases between them. The CDR3 DNA follows: TGTGCCAGCAGTCAATACAGTAATTCACCCCTCCACTTT. Encoded protein: CASSQYSNSPLHF.

Within the sample, this clone is large. This chain joins TRBV18 and TRBJ1-3; no reliable D call. Germline V lookup: CDR1 KGHSH, CDR2 LQKENI. CDR3 length: 15 amino acids. V dropped 3 bases and J dropped 0 bases, with 9 bases sitting between them. The CDR3 nucleotides are TGTGCCAGCTCACCGGCGCCGAGCTCTGGAAACACCATATATTTT. Its protein is CASSPAPSSGNTIYF.

The V call is TRBV18, the J call TRBJ2-7; 11 bases agree with TRBD1. The trim removed 6 bases at V and 5 bases at J, leaving 9 bases unmatched. This CDR3 region has 15 residues. Germline-derived CDR1 and CDR2 are KGHSH and LQKENI. In DNA, the CDR3 is TGTGCCAGCTCCCCCTGGGACAGGGGGAGGGACGAGCAGTACTTC. Translated, it gives CASSPWDRGRDEQYF.

The chain has TRBV27 and TRBJ1-2; D is uncertain. CDR3 length: 13 residues. The V and J ends lost 2 bases and 2 bases respectively, with 6 bases between them. The germline V gene encodes CDR1 MNHEY and CDR2 SMNVEV (reference sequence). The CDR3 region is CASSLKVNYGYTF. In nucleotides, the CDR3 is TGTGCCAGCAGTTTAAAGGTCAACTATGGCTACACCTTC.

The CDR3, as DNA: TGTGCCATCAGTGAGTCGGGACTGACTTATCAGCCCCAGCATTTT. Protein: CAISESGLTYQPQHF. V gene TRBV10-3 combines with J gene TRBJ1-5, with TRBD1 as a possible D gene (5 bases). V shed 0 bases and J shed 5 bases, with 11 bases lying between them. The CDR3 has 15 amino acids. From germline, CDR1 is ENHRY and CDR2 SYGVKD.

By share, this clone ranks as large. The chain combines TRBV7-9 with TRBJ1-4; maybe TRBD1 (5 bases). The CDR3 sequence is 14 residues long. Germline V lookup: CDR1 SEHNR, CDR2 FQNEAQ (reference sequence). V lost 3 bases and J lost 5, with 10 bases in between. The CDR3: CASSFGTGNEKLFF. The CDR3 DNA reads TGTGCCAGCAGCTTCGGAACAGGCAATGAAAAACTGTTTTTT.

This rearrangement joins TRBV19 to TRBJ2-7, with 8 bases identical to TRBD2. This CDR3 contains 19 residues. Losses at the gene ends were 7 bases for V and 3 bases for J; bases not matched to a gene: 23. Per the germline V gene, CDR1 is LNHDA and CDR2 is SQIVND (reference sequence). The CDR3 nucleotides read TGTGCCAGTAACAACGACTGGCGGGAGGTTCCCCCCAGGAACTACGAGCAGTACTTC. This sequence encodes CASNNDWREVPPRNYEQYF.

This clone rates as large (0.1 to 1%). CDR3 amino acids: CASSVSTVSLQWAFF. CDR3 DNA: TGTGCCAGTAGTGTATCGACAGTCTCCCTTCAGTGGGCTTTCTTT. The V gene is TRBV19, the J gene TRBJ1-1, with D tentatively TRBD1 (5 bases). The germline V and J ends were trimmed by 5 bases and 11 bases, with 24 bases remaining between them. CDR1 and CDR2 from the germline V gene are LNHDA and SQIVND (reference sequence). The CDR3 is 15 amino acids.

The chain combines TRBV28 with TRBJ1-3; D might be TRBD1 (5 bases). Trimming took 6 bases from V and 3 from J, leaving 12 bases between them. Germline lookup yields CDR1 MDHEN and CDR2 SYDVKM. CDR3 length: 14 residues. The CDR3 here is CASSPDRDGNTIYF. Written as DNA, the CDR3 is TGTGCCAGCAGCCCAGACAGAGATGGAAACACCATATATTTT. Together with reference TRBV28 and TRBJ1-3, the CDR3 gives the full variable domain: DVKVTQSSRYLVKRTGEKVFLECVQDMDHENMFWYRQDPGLGLRLIYFSYDVKMKEKGDIPEGYSVSREKKERFSLILESASTNQTSMYLCASSPDRDGNTIYFGEGSWLTVV.

This clone has just a few counts. V and J are TRBV6-5 and TRBJ2-7; 8 bases line up with TRBD1. Losses at the gene ends were 6 bases for V and 3 bases for J; bases not matched to a gene: 4. Germline V gene lookup returns CDR1 MNHEY and CDR2 SVGAGI. The CDR3 is made up of 13 amino acids. DNA for the CDR3: TGTGCCAGCAGGCGGACAGGGAACTACGAGCAGTACTTC. Amino acid sequence: CASRRTGNYEQYF.

V and J are TRBV10-3 and TRBJ1-2; D ambiguous. V was clipped by 6 bases and J by 6 bases, with 17 bases between them. This CDR3 comprises 14 residues. Germline CDR1 is ENHRY and CDR2 is SYGVKD. The CDR3 sequence is CAIRGQATLDGYTF. Here the CDR3 DNA reads TGTGCCATCAGAGGCCAGGCCACCCTCGATGGCTACACCTTC.

Within the sample, this clone is medium-sized. The chain recombines TRBV6-1 with TRBJ2-7; TRBD2 might be the D (6 bases). CDR1 and CDR2 from the germline V gene are MNHNS and SASEGT. The CDR3 length is 15 residues. Trimming shortened V by 2 bases and J by 0 bases, and 11 bases separated the two germline ends. The CDR3 reads CASSELGGNSYEQYF. CDR3 coding DNA: TGTGCCAGCAGTGAATTGGGCGGGAACTCCTACGAGCAGTACTTC.

This chain joins TRBV4-2 and TRBJ2-3, with TRBD2 matching 9 bases. Trimming took 5 bases from V and 3 from J; bases not matched to a gene: 15. This CDR3 comprises 18 residues. The germline V gene has CDR1 LGHNA and CDR2 YNFKEQ. This CDR3 is CASSWDGLAGLRTDTQYF. The CDR3 DNA follows: TGTGCCAGCAGCTGGGATGGGCTAGCGGGGTTACGGACAGATACGCAGTATTTT.

In this sample, this clone is large. The V and J genes are TRBV2 and TRBJ1-5; D call uncertain. V was shortened by 4 bases and J by 4 bases, with 11 bases between the two germline ends. Germline lookup yields CDR1 SNHLY and CDR2 FYNNEI. This CDR3 is built from 14 residues. The CDR3 DNA sequence: TGTGCCAGCAGTGGAAGTAACATTAATCAGCCCCAGCATTTT. It is translated as CASSGSNINQPQHF.

This clone is medium-sized (0.01 to 0.1%) by share. J is TRBJ2-7 and V is TRBV27; the D is unclear. V lost 3 bases and J lost 3, with 12 bases in between. The CDR3 spans 14 residues. Germline V CDR1 and CDR2: MNHEY, SMNVEV (reference sequence). CDR3 coding DNA: TGTGCCAGCAGTTTCCATGGACGCTACTACGAGCAGTACTTC. Translated: CASSFHGRYYEQYF.

The J gene is TRBJ2-2, the V gene TRBV6-5; D unresolved. The germline V and J ends were trimmed by 6 bases and 0 bases, with 11 bases remaining between them. Germline V gene lookup returns CDR1 MNHEY and CDR2 SVGAGI. The CDR3 extends over 15 amino acids. CDR3 amino acids: CASSLHRANTGELFF. The DNA for the CDR3 is TGTGCCAGCAGCCTCCATCGGGCGAACACCGGGGAGCTGTTTTTT.

V and J are TRBV6-1 and TRBJ1-6; no firm D call. Trimming took off 4 bases at V and 14 bases at J, with 15 bases between the two ends. Germline V gene sequence: CDR1 MNHNS, CDR2 SASEGT. The CDR3 runs 13 residues. CDR3 sequence reads: CASSALGGEALHF. The CDR3 DNA follows: TGTGCCAGCAGTGCTCTAGGAGGTGAGGCCCTCCACTTT.

This clone has just a few counts. The chain couples TRBV6-1 to TRBJ2-3, with a weak D call TRBD2 (6 bases). The CDR3 is made up of 15 amino acids. The germline V and J ends were trimmed by 4 bases and 0 bases, with 11 bases remaining between them. Germline V gene sequence: CDR1 MNHNS, CDR2 SASEGT. As DNA, the CDR3 is TGTGCCAGCAGTGTGCTAGCGACTAGCACAGATACGCAGTATTTT. Translation gives CASSVLATSTDTQYF.